Presented here are 31 T cell receptor beta chains from one specimen sequenced in a study of Ad26.COV2.S vaccination and SARS-CoV-2 variants. Assay: immunoSEQ multiplex PCR; the TCRdb copy retains only in-frame clones and omits some. The sample includes 400,000 to 500,000 clones, 89% of them seen just once. Noted treatment: some 19 received Ad26.COV2.S at low or high dose, single or two shots; about 5 received placebo; per-sample allocation not given. Sampling was done on day 63 after the first vaccine or placebo injection. The sequenced sample was peripheral blood, obtained in a trial of Ad26.COV2.S vaccine versus placebo. These receptors all come from a person between 18 and 60 years old who received the Ad26.COV2.S COVID-19 vaccine or a placebo.

The chain links TRBV4-3 to TRBJ1-4; D is unclear. Trimming removed 6 bases at V and 0 bases at J, with 11 bases between. Germline CDR1 reads LGHNA; CDR2 reads YSLEER. This CDR3 comprises 15 residues. In DNA form, the CDR3 reads TGCGCCAGCAGGGCAAACCTGGCAACTAATGAAAAACTGTTTTTT. Amino acids: CASRANLATNEKLFF.

This rearrangement joins TRBV4-2 to TRBJ2-5; D is unresolved. V lost 0 bases and J 3 bases, leaving 5 bases between the germline ends. The germline gives CDR1 LGHNA, CDR2 YNFKEQ. The CDR3 runs to 13 residues. The CDR3 region is CASSQDTEETQYF. The CDR3 DNA reads TGTGCCAGCAGCCAAGACACAGAAGAGACCCAGTACTTC.

The chain carries TRBV6-6 and TRBJ2-1, with 7 positions matching TRBD2. In germline, CDR1 is MNHNY, CDR2 SVGAGI (reference sequence). The trim removed 8 bases at V and 5 bases at J, leaving 3 bases unmatched. This CDR3 spans 12 amino acids. The CDR3: CASEAGDNEQFF. The CDR3 DNA sequence: TGTGCCAGCGAGGCGGGAGACAATGAGCAGTTCTTC.

This chain uses TRBV5-1 with TRBJ2-3, with 13 bases that match TRBD2. The germline CDR1 and CDR2 sequences are SGHRS and YFSETQ. V shed 4 bases and J 2 bases; nucleotides not matched to a gene: 4. The CDR3 length is 16 residues. In DNA, the CDR3 is TGCGCCAGCAGCGAGGGACTAGCGGGGAACACAGATACGCAGTATTTT. It codes for CASSEGLAGNTDTQYF. The full variable domain, rest sourced from reference TRBV5-1 and TRBJ2-3, is KAGVTQTPRYLIKTRGQQVTLSCSPISGHRSVSWYQQTPGQGLQFLFEYFSETQRNKGNFPGRFSGRQFSNSRSEMNVSTLELGDSALYLCASSEGLAGNTDTQYFGPGTRLTVL.

The chain joins TRBV9 to TRBJ2-1; no firm D call. Germline CDR1 is SGDLS and CDR2 is YYNGEE. V lost 0 bases, J lost 0 bases, and 7 bases lay in between. The CDR3 has 15 amino acids. The CDR3 sequence: CASSVAISSYNEQFF. CDR3 sequence (DNA): TGTGCCAGCAGCGTAGCAATAAGCTCCTACAATGAGCAGTTCTTC. Supplemented by reference TRBV9 and TRBJ2-1, the full variable domain reads DSGVTQTPKHLITATGQRVTLRCSPRSGDLSVYWYQQSLDQGLQFLIQYYNGEERAKGNILERFSAQQFPDLHSELNLSSLELGDSALYFCASSVAISSYNEQFFGPGTRLTVL.

The rearrangement joins TRBV19 to TRBJ2-7; 8 bases align to TRBD1. Germline loops: CDR1 LNHDA, CDR2 SQIVND (reference sequence). The CDR3 consists of 14 residues. V gave up 9 bases and J gave up 2 bases; unmatched junction bases: 9. DNA for the CDR3: TGTGCCAGCCAGCCGCGACAGGGGCCCTACGAGCAGTACTTC. It is translated as CASQPRQGPYEQYF.

The rearrangement joins TRBV9 to TRBJ1-2; unclear D gene. Trimming stripped 4 bases from V and 5 bases from J, with 15 bases between. CDR3 length equals 14 residues. Looked up from germline, CDR1 is SGDLS and CDR2 is YYNGEE. The CDR3 nucleotides are TGTGCCAGCAGCCCCCAGATGCCAGTTTATGGCTACACCTTC. This gives the protein CASSPQMPVYGYTF. Drawing the rest from reference TRBV9 and TRBJ1-2, the complete variable domain is DSGVTQTPKHLITATGQRVTLRCSPRSGDLSVYWYQQSLDQGLQFLIQYYNGEERAKGNILERFSAQQFPDLHSELNLSSLELGDSALYFCASSPQMPVYGYTFGSGTRLTVV.

This chain connects TRBV7-3 to TRBJ2-3, with 10 bases aligning to TRBD2. Germline V gives CDR1 SGHTA, CDR2 FQGTGA. V shed 6 bases and J 4 bases; nucleotides not matched to a gene: 7. This CDR3 is built from 15 residues. The CDR3 coding sequence is TGTGCCAGCAGTTCCGGGACTAGCGAGGCAGATACGCAGTATTTT. Amino acid sequence: CASSSGTSEADTQYF.

The chain has TRBV7-3 and TRBJ2-3, with D perhaps TRBD2 (6 bases). Germline assignment: CDR1 SGHTA and CDR2 FQGTGA. This CDR3 spans 14 amino acids. V shed 2 bases and J shed 2 bases, with 8 bases lying between them. The CDR3, as DNA: TGTGCCAGCAGCTTAGGCGGGATCACAGATACGCAGTATTTT. This codes for CASSLGGITDTQYF. Looking up the rest from reference TRBV7-3 and TRBJ2-3 gives the full variable domain: GAGVSQTPSNKVTEKGKYVELRCDPISGHTALYWYRQSLGQGPEFLIYFQGTGAADDSGLPNDRFFAVRPEGSVSTLKIQRTERGDSAVYLCASSLGGITDTQYFGPGTRLTVL.

The chain is built from TRBV4-3 and TRBJ2-5, with unresolved D. Trimming pared 0 bases from V and 8 bases from J, leaving 13 bases between. The CDR3 spans 14 residues. Germline CDR1 LGHNA, CDR2 YSLEER. CDR3 coding DNA: TGCGCCAGCAGCCAAGATCGCGTGGTCGACACCCAGTACTTC. This translates into CASSQDRVVDTQYF.

The genes are TRBV5-1 and TRBJ2-3; TRBD1 matches 12 bases. The CDR3 totals 14 residues. Germline assignment: CDR1 SGHRS and CDR2 YFSETQ. Trimming at V came to 7 bases and at J to 4 bases, leaving 4 bases not matched to a gene. CDR3 sequence (DNA): TGCGCCAGCGGGGGACAGGGGGCTTCAGATACGCAGTATTTT. Translation gives CASGGQGASDTQYF.

The count of this clone is one. This chain connects TRBV6-2 or TRBV6-3 to TRBJ1-6, with 9 nucleotides matching TRBD1. V lost 5 bases and J lost 8; bases outside the gene matches: 10. Germline V CDR1 and CDR2: MNHEY, SVGEGT. This CDR3 is built from 16 residues. The CDR3 region is CASSDPGTGSYSPLHF. Here the CDR3 DNA reads TGTGCCAGCAGTGACCCCGGGACAGGGAGTTATTCACCCCTCCACTTT.

V gene TRBV3-1 (or the pseudogene TRBV3-2) combines with J gene TRBJ1-6; no reliable D call. The germline V gene encodes CDR1 LGHDT and CDR2 YNNKEL (reference sequence). The CDR3 consists of 10 residues. V was clipped by 7 bases and J by 13 bases, with 8 bases between them. CDR3 sequence: CASNRRPLHF. The DNA of the CDR3 is TGTGCCAGCAACCGGAGGCCCCTCCACTTT.

The chain employs TRBV29-1 and TRBJ2-1; 12 nucleotides line up with TRBD2. In germline, CDR1 is SQVTM, CDR2 ANQGSEA. J lost 1 base, V lost 2 bases, and 6 bases had no gene match. This CDR3 is 17 amino acids long. The DNA of the CDR3 is TGCAGCGTTGAATGGCTAGCGGGGGGGAGATCCTACAATGAGCAGTTCTTC. It encodes CSVEWLAGGRSYNEQFF.

The chain is built from TRBV5-1 and TRBJ1-2; 9 bases align to TRBD1. Germline CDR1 is SGHRS and CDR2 is YFSETQ. The CDR3 has 14 residues. V dropped 7 bases and J dropped 7; count of bases not matched to a gene: 11. CDR3 sequence: CASWDRARVGGYTF. The DNA of the CDR3 is TGCGCCAGCTGGGACAGGGCACGGGTGGGTGGCTACACCTTC.

A single count supports this clone. This chain connects TRBV7-3 to TRBJ2-2; maybe TRBD1 (5 bases). V was cut by 0 bases and J by 2 bases, with 10 bases left in between. This CDR3 has 16 residues. CDR1 is SGHTA and CDR2 is FQGTGA in the germline V gene. The CDR3 protein is CASSLTRTSNTGELFF. CDR3 nucleotide sequence: TGTGCCAGCAGCTTAACTCGGACATCTAACACCGGGGAGCTGTTTTTT.

This rearrangement joins TRBV7-9 to TRBJ2-3; TRBD1 is a possible D gene (6 bases). Germline V gene lookup returns CDR1 SEHNR and CDR2 FQNEAQ (reference sequence). The CDR3 extends over 16 amino acids. With 5 bases removed from V and 4 bases from J, the gap between germline ends came to 19 bases. CDR3 DNA: TGTGCCAGCAGCCTCGCCCGGGACATCCCCTCAGATACGCAGTATTTT. Protein product: CASSLARDIPSDTQYF.

V is TRBV5-4 and J is TRBJ1-2; 12 positions agree with TRBD1. The germline V gene encodes CDR1 SGHNT and CDR2 YYREEE (reference sequence). The CDR3 has 16 amino acids. The J segment lost 3 bases and the V segment lost 0 bases, leaving 3 bases of the junction unmatched. CDR3 DNA: TGTGCCAGCAGCTTGGGTGGGACAGGGGGCCACTATGGCTACACCTTC. It specifies CASSLGGTGGHYGYTF.

This clone was counted once. The V call is TRBV7-2, the J call TRBJ2-1; unclear D gene. The CDR3 covers 12 residues. Germline V lookup: CDR1 SGHTA, CDR2 FQGNSA. V lost 6 bases and J 6 bases, leaving 9 bases between the germline ends. The CDR3 protein is CASSFLRNEQFF. DNA of the CDR3: TGTGCCAGCAGTTTTCTACGCAATGAGCAGTTCTTC. Together with reference TRBV7-2 and TRBJ2-1, the CDR3 gives the full variable domain: GAGVSQSPSNKVTEKGKDVELRCDPISGHTALYWYRQSLGQGLEFLIYFQGNSAPDKSGLPSDRFSAERTGGSVSTLTIQRTQQEDSAVYLCASSFLRNEQFFGPGTRLTVL.

The genes are TRBV18 and TRBJ1-2; the match to TRBD1 covers 7 bases. Per the germline V gene, CDR1 is KGHSH and CDR2 is LQKENI. The ends lost 4 bases at V and 4 bases at J; junction bases unmatched: 9. This CDR3 is 15 amino acids long. CDR3 loop: CASSLSTGTVYGYTF. In DNA, the CDR3 is TGTGCCAGCTCACTCAGTACCGGGACAGTCTATGGCTACACCTTC. The full variable domain, completed using reference TRBV18 and TRBJ1-2, is NAGVMQNPRHLVRRRGQEARLRCSPMKGHSHVYWYRQLPEEGLKFMVYLQKENIIDESGMPKERFSAEFPKEGPSILRIQQVVRGDSAAYFCASSLSTGTVYGYTFGSGTRLTVV.

The table lists this clone with a few counts. This chain connects TRBV12-3 or TRBV12-4 to TRBJ1-1; D is uncertain. Trimming took off 5 bases at V and 1 base at J, with 8 bases between the two ends. CDR3 size: 13 residues. DNA of the CDR3: TGTGCCAGCAGTACCCGGGGGAACACTGAAGCTTTCTTT. Translation: CASSTRGNTEAFF.

This sequence joins TRBV6-2 or TRBV6-3 and TRBJ1-2, with 10 bases aligning to TRBD1. Germline CDR1 is MNHEY and CDR2 is SVGEGT. Germline trimming cut 6 bases from V and 4 bases from J; bases unmatched to any gene: 5. This CDR3 region has 14 residues. The CDR3 region has the DNA TGTGCCAGCAGCCGCGGGACAGGGGCCTATGGCTACACCTTC. Protein sequence: CASSRGTGAYGYTF.

The J gene is TRBJ2-3, the V gene TRBV6-4; weak D call: TRBD1 (6 bases). The CDR3 length is 14 residues. Germline assignment: CDR1 MRHNA and CDR2 SNTAGT. V was clipped by 3 bases and J by 6 bases, with 13 bases between them. The CDR3 DNA follows: TGTGCCAGCAGTGAGGCCGGGGACAAGGATACGCAGTATTTT. This encodes CASSEAGDKDTQYF.

The V and J genes are TRBV19 and TRBJ1-5, with TRBD1 matching over 9 bases. Germline V gives CDR1 LNHDA, CDR2 SQIVND (reference sequence). Unmatched junction bases numbered 2, after V lost 3 bases and J lost 5 bases. The CDR3 loop spans 14 amino acids. The CDR3 sequence: CASSIWDRDQPQHF. CDR3 DNA: TGTGCCAGTAGTATTTGGGACAGGGATCAGCCCCAGCATTTT. The full variable domain, rest sourced from reference TRBV19 and TRBJ1-5, is DGGITQSPKYLFRKEGQNVTLSCEQNLNHDAMYWYRQDPGQGLRLIYYSQIVNDFQKGDIAEGYSVSREKKESFPLTVTSAQKNPTAFYLCASSIWDRDQPQHFGDGTRLSIL.

The chain couples TRBV7-8 to TRBJ1-1; D gene ambiguous. Per germline, CDR1 SGHVS and CDR2 FQNEAQ. This CDR3 spans 15 amino acids. The V and J ends lost 3 bases and 3 bases respectively, with 14 bases between them. The DNA for the CDR3 is TGTGCCAGCAGCTTGTTGGGCCAGCACTACACTGAAGCTTTCTTT. Its translation: CASSLLGQHYTEAFF. The full variable domain, its missing parts supplied by reference TRBV7-8 and TRBJ1-1, is GAGVSQSPRYKVAKRGQDVALRCDPISGHVSLFWYQQALGQGPEFLTYFQNEAQLDKSGLPSDRFFAERPEGSVSTLKIQRTQQEDSAVYLCASSLLGQHYTEAFFGQGTRLTVV.

The chain carries TRBV7-2 and TRBJ1-1, with a tentative D call TRBD1 (5 bases). The germline V and J ends were trimmed by 5 bases and 8 bases, with 18 bases remaining between them. The V gene's germline CDR1 is SGHTA and CDR2 FQGNSA. The CDR3 totals 14 residues. The CDR3 is CASSPQLGRTEAFF. CDR3 nucleotide sequence: TGTGCCAGCAGCCCCCAGTTGGGGCGAACCGAAGCTTTCTTT. Filled out from reference TRBV7-2 and TRBJ1-1, the complete variable domain reads GAGVSQSPSNKVTEKGKDVELRCDPISGHTALYWYRQSLGQGLEFLIYFQGNSAPDKSGLPSDRFSAERTGGSVSTLTIQRTQQEDSAVYLCASSPQLGRTEAFFGQGTRLTVV.

The chain is built from TRBV5-4 and TRBJ2-7, with 9 bases fitting TRBD2. CDR1 SGHNT and CDR2 YYREEE come from the germline V gene (reference sequence). Trimming cost V 2 bases and J 0 bases; bases outside gene matches: 3. The CDR3 covers 15 residues. The CDR3 DNA follows: TGTGCCAGCAGCTTCGTAGCGGGGGCCTCCTACGAGCAGTACTTC. Translation: CASSFVAGASYEQYF.

This clone has a single count. V usage is TRBV2 and J usage is TRBJ2-3; the D gene is possibly TRBD2 (5 bases). Trimming pared 4 bases from V and 2 bases from J, leaving 10 bases between. CDR3 length: 14 residues. Germline values: CDR1 SNHLY, CDR2 FYNNEI. The CDR3 DNA reads as TGTGCCAGCAGTGTTCGACTAACCACAGATACGCAGTATTTT. Its protein product is CASSVRLTTDTQYF.

The genes are TRBV30 and TRBJ2-5, with TRBD2 matching 13 bases. With V trimmed by 0 bases and J by 5 bases, 12 bases remained unmatched. Germline CDR1 and CDR2: GTSNPN and SVGIG (reference sequence). CDR3 size: 18 residues. In DNA, the CDR3 is TGTGCCTGGAGTGTACTCAGGACTAGCGGGAGAGGTTGGGAGACCCAGTACTTC. It is translated as CAWSVLRTSGRGWETQYF.

The V call is TRBV2, the J call TRBJ1-6, with D unclear. CDR3 length equals 14 residues. V dropped 1 base and J dropped 6 bases, with 7 bases sitting between them. Germline lookup yields CDR1 SNHLY and CDR2 FYNNEI. CDR3 in amino acids: CASSEGQVNSPLHF. As DNA, the CDR3 is TGTGCCAGCAGTGAAGGGCAGGTTAATTCACCCCTCCACTTT.

V gene TRBV18 combines with J gene TRBJ1-2; possible D gene TRBD1, 5 bases. CDR3 size: 15 residues. Germline V gene sequence: CDR1 KGHSH, CDR2 LQKENI. V dropped 4 bases and J dropped 4 bases, with 16 bases sitting between them. The CDR3 protein is CASSQQTGGSYGYTF. The CDR3 coding sequence is TGTGCCAGCTCACAACAAACCGGGGGAAGCTATGGCTACACCTTC.